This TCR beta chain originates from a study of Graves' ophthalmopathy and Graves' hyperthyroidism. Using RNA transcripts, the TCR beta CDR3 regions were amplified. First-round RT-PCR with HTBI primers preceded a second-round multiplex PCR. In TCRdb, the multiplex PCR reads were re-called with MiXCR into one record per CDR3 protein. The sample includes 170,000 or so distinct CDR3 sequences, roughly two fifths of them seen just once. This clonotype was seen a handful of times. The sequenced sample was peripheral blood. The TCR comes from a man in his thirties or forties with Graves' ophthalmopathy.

DNA of the CDR3: TGTGCCAGCACCTACGGGGGTACAAGTCAGCCCCAGCATTTT. Encoded protein: CASTYGGTSQPQHF. The genes are TRBV6-2 or TRBV6-3 and TRBJ1-5; perhaps TRBD1 as D (5 bases). The CDR3 has 14 residues. Trimming shortened V by 7 bases and J by 6 bases, and 16 bases separated the two germline ends. The germline V gene has CDR1 MNHEY and CDR2 SVGEGT.